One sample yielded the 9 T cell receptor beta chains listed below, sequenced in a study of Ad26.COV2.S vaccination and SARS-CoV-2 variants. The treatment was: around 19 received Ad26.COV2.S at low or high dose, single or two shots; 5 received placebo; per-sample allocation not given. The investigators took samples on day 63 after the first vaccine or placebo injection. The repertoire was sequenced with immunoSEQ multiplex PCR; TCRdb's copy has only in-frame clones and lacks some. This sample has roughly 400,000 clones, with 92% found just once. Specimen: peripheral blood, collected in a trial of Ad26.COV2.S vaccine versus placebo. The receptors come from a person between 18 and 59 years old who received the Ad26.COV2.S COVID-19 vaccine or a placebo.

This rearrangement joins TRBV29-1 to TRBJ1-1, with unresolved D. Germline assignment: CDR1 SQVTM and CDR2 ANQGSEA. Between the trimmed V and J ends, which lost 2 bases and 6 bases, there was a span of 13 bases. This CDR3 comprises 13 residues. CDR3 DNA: TGCAGCGTTGAAAGGGCCATGGACCCTGAAGCTTTCTTT. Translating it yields CSVERAMDPEAFF.

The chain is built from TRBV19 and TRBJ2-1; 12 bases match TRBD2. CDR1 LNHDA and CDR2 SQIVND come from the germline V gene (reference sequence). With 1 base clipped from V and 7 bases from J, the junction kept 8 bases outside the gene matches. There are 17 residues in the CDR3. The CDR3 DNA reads TGTGCCAGTAGTATAGGCGGGCTAGCGGGGGGGCAAAATGAGCAGTTCTTC. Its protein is CASSIGGLAGGQNEQFF.

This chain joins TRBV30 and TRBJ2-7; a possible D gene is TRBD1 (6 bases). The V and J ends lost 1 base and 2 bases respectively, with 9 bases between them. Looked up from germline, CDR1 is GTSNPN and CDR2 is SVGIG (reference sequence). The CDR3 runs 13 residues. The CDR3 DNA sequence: TGTGCCTGGAGTGCCGGACAGCCCTACGAGCAGTACTTC. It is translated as CAWSAGQPYEQYF. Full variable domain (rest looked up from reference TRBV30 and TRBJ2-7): SQTIHQWPATLVQPVGSPLSLECTVEGTSNPNLYWYRQAAGRGLQLLFYSVGIGQISSEVPQNLSASRPQDRQFILSSKKLLLSDSGFYLCAWSAGQPYEQYFGPGTRLTVT.

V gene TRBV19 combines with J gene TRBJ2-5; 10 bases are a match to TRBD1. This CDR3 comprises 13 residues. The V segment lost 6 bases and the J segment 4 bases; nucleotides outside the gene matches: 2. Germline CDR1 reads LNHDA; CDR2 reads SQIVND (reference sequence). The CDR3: CASRDRGVETQYF. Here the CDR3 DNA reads TGTGCCAGTAGGGACAGGGGGGTAGAGACCCAGTACTTC.

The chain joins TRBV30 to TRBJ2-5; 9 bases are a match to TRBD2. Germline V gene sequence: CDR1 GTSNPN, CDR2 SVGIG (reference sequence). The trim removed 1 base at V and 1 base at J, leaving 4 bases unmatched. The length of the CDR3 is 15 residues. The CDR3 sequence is CAWSGGSGGQETQYF. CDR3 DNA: TGTGCCTGGAGTGGGGGTAGCGGGGGCCAAGAGACCCAGTACTTC.

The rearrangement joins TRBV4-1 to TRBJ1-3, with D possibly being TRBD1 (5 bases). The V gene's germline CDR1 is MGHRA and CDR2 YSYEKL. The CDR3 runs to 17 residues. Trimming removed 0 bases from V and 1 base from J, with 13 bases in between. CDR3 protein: CASSQDSRAISGNTIYF. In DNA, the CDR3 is TGCGCCAGCAGCCAAGACTCCAGGGCGATTTCTGGAAACACCATATATTTT.

CDR3 sequence (DNA): TGTGCCAGCAGCCCCACCCAGGCTCCCCTTACTTACGAGCAGTACTTC. This codes for CASSPTQAPLTYEQYF. The chain uses TRBV11-2 and TRBJ2-7; D gene ambiguous. The germline V gene has CDR1 SGHAT and CDR2 FQNNGV. V shed 5 bases and J shed 4 bases, with 21 bases lying between them. This CDR3 has 16 amino acids.

The CDR3 reads CASSSGLAAYNEQFF. The CDR3, as DNA: TGCGCCAGCAGCTCGGGACTAGCGGCCTACAATGAGCAGTTCTTC. The chain combines TRBV5-1 with TRBJ2-1; 11 bases are shared with TRBD2. The CDR3 consists of 15 residues. Germline values: CDR1 SGHRS, CDR2 YFSETQ. V was pared by 3 bases and J by 2 bases, with 1 base of the junction left unmatched.

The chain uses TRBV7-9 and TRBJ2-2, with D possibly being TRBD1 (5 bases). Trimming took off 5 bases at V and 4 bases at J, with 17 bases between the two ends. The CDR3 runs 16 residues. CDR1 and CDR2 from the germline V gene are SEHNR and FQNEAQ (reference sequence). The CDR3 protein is CASSLLGREPTGELFF. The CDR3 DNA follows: TGTGCCAGCAGCCTCCTCGGCAGGGAACCCACCGGGGAGCTGTTTTTT.